The present TCR beta chain was sequenced within a study of cytomegalovirus exposure and HLA in healthy donors. This clone was detected once. Looked up from germline, CDR1 is SGDLS and CDR2 is YYNGEE. The CDR3 loop spans 15 amino acids. Trimming cost V 0 bases and J 2 bases; bases outside gene matches: 4. Clones were read by immunoSEQ multiplex PCR, and TCRdb kept only the in-frame ones, dropping some. The sample includes tens of thousands of clones, over 90% of them seen just once. The specimen was PBMCs. The sequence was obtained from a man younger than 35 in good health and CMV-seronegative. This sequence joins TRBV9 and TRBJ2-7; 8 bases match TRBD2. The CDR3 DNA follows: TGTGCCAGCAGCGTAGAAGCGGGAGTGCCCTACGAGCAGTACTTC. This gives the protein CASSVEAGVPYEQYF. Together with reference TRBV9 and TRBJ2-7, the CDR3 gives the full variable domain: DSGVTQTPKHLITATGQRVTLRCSPRSGDLSVYWYQQSLDQGLQFLIQYYNGEERAKGNILERFSAQQFPDLHSELNLSSLELGDSALYFCASSVEAGVPYEQYFGPGTRLTVT.